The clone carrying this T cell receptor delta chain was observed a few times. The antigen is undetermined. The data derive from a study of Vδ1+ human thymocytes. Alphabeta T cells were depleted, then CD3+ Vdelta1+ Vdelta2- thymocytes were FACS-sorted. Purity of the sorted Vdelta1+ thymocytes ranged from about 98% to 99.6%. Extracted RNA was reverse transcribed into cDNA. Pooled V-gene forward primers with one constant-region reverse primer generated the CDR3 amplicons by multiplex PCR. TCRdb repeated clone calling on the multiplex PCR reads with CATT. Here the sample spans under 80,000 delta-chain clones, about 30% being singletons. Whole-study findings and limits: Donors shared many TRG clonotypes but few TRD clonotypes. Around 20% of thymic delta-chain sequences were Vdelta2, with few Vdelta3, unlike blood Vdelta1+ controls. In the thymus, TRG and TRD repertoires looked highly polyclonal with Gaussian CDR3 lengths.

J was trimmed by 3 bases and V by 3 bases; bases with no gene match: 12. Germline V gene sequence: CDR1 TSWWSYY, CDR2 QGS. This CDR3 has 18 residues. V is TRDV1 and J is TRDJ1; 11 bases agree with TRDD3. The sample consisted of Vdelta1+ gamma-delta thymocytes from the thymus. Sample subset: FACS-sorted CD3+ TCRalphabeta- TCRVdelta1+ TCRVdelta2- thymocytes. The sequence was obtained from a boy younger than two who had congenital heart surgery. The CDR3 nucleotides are TGTGCTCTTGGGGATTTCCTACACTGGGGGATATCGGCCGATAAACTCATCTTT. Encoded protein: CALGDFLHWGISADKLIF.